This is a list of T cell receptor beta chains from one sample in a study of PD-1 blockade in mismatch repair-deficient tumors. Profiling relied on immunoSEQ multiplex PCR, and the TCRdb table lists in-frame clones only, not all of them. The sample holds about 68,000 clones, around 73% seen once. The starting material was peripheral blood, obtained 2 weeks after starting pembrolizumab. All receptors come from an adult with mismatch repair-deficient cancer. CDR3s include the opening cysteine and the closing phenylalanine or tryptophan. The D gene is left open where the match is weak. Only part of the rows carry a size: once, few, many, or a class if the clone is expanded.

abundance: NA
v_gene: TRBV4-3
j_gene: TRBJ1-2
d_gene: NA
CDR3aa: CASSQEGQYYGYTF
CDR3nt: TGCGCCAGCAGCCAAGAGGGGCAGTACTATGGCTACACCTTC

abundance: NA
v_gene: TRBV6-1
j_gene: TRBJ2-7
d_gene: NA
CDR3aa: CASRIPEDREQYF
CDR3nt: TGTGCCAGCAGGATTCCGGAAGATAGGGAGCAGTACTTC

abundance: NA
v_gene: TRBV23-1
j_gene: TRBJ1-3
d_gene: NA
CDR3aa: CASSHISGNTIYF
CDR3nt: TGCGCCAGCAGCCACATCTCTGGAAACACCATATATTTT

abundance: few
v_gene: TRBV7-3
j_gene: TRBJ2-2
d_gene: NA
CDR3aa: CASSRSATPGTGELFF
CDR3nt: TGTGCCAGCAGCCGTAGCGCTACACCGGGGACCGGGGAGCTGTTTTTT

abundance: NA
v_gene: TRBV30
j_gene: TRBJ2-3
d_gene: TRBD2
CDR3aa: CAWGRAAEGDTQYF
CDR3nt: TGTGCCTGGGGGAGGGCAGCCGAGGGAGATACGCAGTATTTT

abundance: NA
v_gene: TRBV6-1
j_gene: TRBJ1-5
d_gene: NA
CDR3aa: CASSEFNQPQHF
CDR3nt: TGTGCCAGCAGTGAATTCAATCAGCCCCAGCATTTT

abundance: few
v_gene: TRBV19
j_gene: TRBJ2-5
d_gene: TRBD2
CDR3aa: CASSIMGGGQETQYF
CDR3nt: TGTGCCAGTAGTATTATGGGCGGGGGGCAAGAGACCCAGTACTTC

abundance: NA
v_gene: TRBV11-3
j_gene: TRBJ2-1
d_gene: NA
CDR3aa: CASSLMRSYNEQFF
CDR3nt: TGTGCCAGCAGCTTGATGCGCTCCTACAATGAGCAGTTCTTC

abundance: NA
v_gene: TRBV14
j_gene: TRBJ2-3
d_gene: NA
CDR3aa: CASSQGPGVGTGNTQYF
CDR3nt: TGTGCCAGCAGCCAAGGGCCGGGAGTAGGGACTGGGAATACGCAGTATTTT

abundance: NA
v_gene: TRBV18
j_gene: TRBJ2-5
d_gene: NA
CDR3aa: CASSRMDIAQETQYF
CDR3nt: TGTGCCAGCTCTCGTATGGATATCGCGCAAGAGACCCAGTACTTC

abundance: NA
v_gene: TRBV29-1
j_gene: TRBJ1-4
d_gene: NA
CDR3aa: CSVEAEDREKLFF
CDR3nt: TGCAGCGTTGAAGCGGAGGACAGAGAAAAACTGTTTTTT

abundance: NA
v_gene: TRBV5-1
j_gene: TRBJ2-1
d_gene: TRBD2
CDR3aa: CASSLTSARTYNEQFF
CDR3nt: TGCGCCAGCAGCTTGACTAGCGCAAGAACCTACAATGAGCAGTTCTTC

abundance: NA
v_gene: TRBV27
j_gene: TRBJ2-2
d_gene: NA
CDR3aa: CASSLSAGFGELFF
CDR3nt: TGTGCCAGCAGTTTATCGGCAGGGTTCGGGGAGCTGTTTTTT

abundance: NA
v_gene: TRBV29-1
j_gene: TRBJ2-7
d_gene: TRBD2
CDR3aa: CSVGEGTSYEQYF
CDR3nt: TGCAGCGTTGGGGAGGGAACCTCCTACGAGCAGTACTTC

abundance: NA
v_gene: TRBV6-5
j_gene: TRBJ2-5
d_gene: NA
CDR3aa: CAIDLGPRPQETQYF
CDR3nt: TGTGCCATCGACTTAGGCCCCAGGCCGCAAGAGACCCAGTACTTC

abundance: NA
v_gene: TRBV19
j_gene: TRBJ2-1
d_gene: NA
CDR3aa: CASSSQSSSYNEQFF
CDR3nt: TGTGCCAGTAGTAGTCAGAGTAGCTCCTACAATGAGCAGTTCTTC

abundance: NA
v_gene: TRBV2
j_gene: TRBJ2-3
d_gene: NA
CDR3aa: CASSDRPASTDTQYF
CDR3nt: TGTGCCAGCAGTGACCGGCCGGCAAGCACAGATACGCAGTATTTT

abundance: NA
v_gene: TRBV20-1
j_gene: TRBJ1-2
d_gene: NA
CDR3aa: CSESANYGYTF
CDR3nt: TGCAGTGAATCAGCAAACTATGGCTACACCTTC

abundance: NA
v_gene: TRBV6-1
j_gene: TRBJ2-7
d_gene: TRBD1
CDR3aa: CASTRQGSTLEQYF
CDR3nt: TGTGCCAGTACTCGACAGGGTTCTACCCTCGAGCAGTACTTC

abundance: NA
v_gene: TRBV19
j_gene: TRBJ2-2
d_gene: TRBD2
CDR3aa: CASSIVAGGSDTGELFF
CDR3nt: TGTGCCAGTAGTATAGTAGCGGGAGGGTCGGACACCGGGGAGCTGTTTTTT

abundance: NA
v_gene: TRBV12-2
j_gene: TRBJ2-1
d_gene: NA
CDR3aa: CASRLARPAYNEQFF
CDR3nt: TGTGCAAGTCGCTTAGCCAGGCCCGCCTACAATGAGCAGTTCTTC

abundance: NA
v_gene: TRBV6-9
j_gene: TRBJ1-2
d_gene: NA
CDR3aa: CASSYSQGYGYTF
CDR3nt: TGTGCCAGCAGTTACTCTCAGGGCTATGGCTACACCTTC

abundance: NA
v_gene: TRBV7-2
j_gene: TRBJ2-3
d_gene: TRBD2
CDR3aa: CASSLRAGVSDTQYF
CDR3nt: TGTGCCAGCAGCTTGAGAGCGGGAGTTTCAGATACGCAGTATTTT

abundance: NA
v_gene: TRBV7-9
j_gene: TRBJ1-1
d_gene: NA
CDR3aa: CASSRLFRNTEAFF
CDR3nt: TGTGCCAGCAGCCGACTCTTTCGGAACACTGAAGCTTTCTTT

abundance: NA
v_gene: TRBV5-1
j_gene: TRBJ2-1
d_gene: TRBD2
CDR3aa: CASSQGTSGNNEQFF
CDR3nt: TGCGCCAGCAGCCAGGGGACTAGCGGTAACAATGAGCAGTTCTTC

abundance: NA
v_gene: TRBV5-1
j_gene: TRBJ1-1
d_gene: TRBD1
CDR3aa: CASSLRDRDSEAFF
CDR3nt: TGCGCCAGCAGCTTGAGGGACAGGGACTCTGAAGCTTTCTTT

abundance: NA
v_gene: TRBV6-1
j_gene: TRBJ2-7
d_gene: NA
CDR3aa: CASGGRNYEQYF
CDR3nt: TGTGCCAGCGGAGGGCGGAATTACGAGCAGTACTTC

abundance: NA
v_gene: TRBV19
j_gene: TRBJ2-3
d_gene: TRBD2
CDR3aa: CAGSSGRGDTDTQYF
CDR3nt: TGTGCAGGATCCTCCGGGAGGGGCGACACAGATACGCAGTATTTT

abundance: NA
v_gene: TRBV19
j_gene: TRBJ1-5
d_gene: NA
CDR3aa: CASSILGGNQPQHF
CDR3nt: TGTGCCAGTAGTATTCTGGGTGGCAATCAGCCCCAGCATTTT

abundance: NA
v_gene: TRBV19
j_gene: TRBJ1-1
d_gene: NA
CDR3aa: CASSPRTQGTEAFF
CDR3nt: TGTGCCAGTAGTCCCCGAACCCAGGGGACTGAAGCTTTCTTT

abundance: few
v_gene: TRBV25-1
j_gene: TRBJ2-6
d_gene: NA
CDR3aa: CASSATGIGANVLTF
CDR3nt: TGTGCCAGCAGCGCTACAGGGATTGGGGCCAACGTCCTGACTTTC

abundance: NA
v_gene: TRBV6-6
j_gene: TRBJ2-2
d_gene: NA
CDR3aa: CATWGLGELFF
CDR3nt: TGTGCCACCTGGGGGTTAGGGGAGCTGTTTTTT

abundance: few
v_gene: TRBV27
j_gene: TRBJ2-7
d_gene: NA
CDR3aa: CASSLRAGASYEQYF
CDR3nt: TGTGCCAGCAGCCTGCGGGCAGGGGCCTCCTACGAGCAGTACTTC

abundance: NA
v_gene: TRBV11-3
j_gene: TRBJ2-7
d_gene: NA
CDR3aa: CASSLGSGYEQYF
CDR3nt: TGTGCCAGCAGCTTGGGTAGCGGCTACGAGCAGTACTTC

abundance: NA
v_gene: TRBV27
j_gene: TRBJ1-1
d_gene: NA
CDR3aa: CASSLGRDEAFF
CDR3nt: TGTGCCAGCAGTTTAGGCCGAGATGAAGCTTTCTTT

abundance: once
v_gene: TRBV9
j_gene: TRBJ1-2
d_gene: TRBD1
CDR3aa: CASSVGDSNYGYTF
CDR3nt: TGTGCCAGCAGCGTAGGGGACAGTAACTATGGCTACACCTTC

abundance: NA
v_gene: TRBV7-2
j_gene: TRBJ2-1
d_gene: NA
CDR3aa: CASSLVGGNEQFF
CDR3nt: TGTGCCAGCAGCTTAGTAGGGGGAAATGAGCAGTTCTTC

abundance: NA
v_gene: TRBV7-6
j_gene: TRBJ2-2
d_gene: TRBD2
CDR3aa: CASSPSGLGTGELFF
CDR3nt: TGTGCCAGCAGCCCTAGCGGGCTAGGCACCGGGGAGCTGTTTTTT